This T cell receptor (beta chain) comes out of a study of regulatory T cells in long-lasting Graves disease. About the study: The study counted Graves' disease as persistent given over 5 years of antithyroid drugs and positive TSH receptor antibodies. Broader study findings: Persistent disease showed a preference for TRBV28, TRBJ1-2 and TRBJ2-5. Rather than thyroid tissue, only peripheral blood underwent study.

About this clonotype: As yet, its antigen is unknown.

Sequencing libraries for TCR beta were prepared with iRepertoire HTBI primers and Arm-PCR of CDR3 regions. MiXCR, run by TCRdb on the multiplex PCR reads, gives a single entry per CDR3 protein. The sample holds fewer than 600,000 distinct CDR3 sequences; around a fifth are singletons and the top ten take less than 15%. Germline CDR1 is SEHNR and CDR2 is FQNEAQ (reference sequence). V lost 9 bases, J lost 2 bases, and 16 bases lay in between. CDR3 size: 15 residues. Noted time point: persistent/refractory GD, antithyroid drugs over 5 years with positive TRAb. Preparation of the TCR library used RNA extracted from PBMCs.

This material consisted of peripheral blood mononuclear cells (PBMCs), taken when the disease was refractory, from a patient treated with antithyroid drugs. The sequence was obtained from a female donor with Graves disease. The rearrangement links TRBV7-9 to TRBJ2-2, with a tentative D call TRBD1 (6 bases). CDR3 nucleotide sequence: TGTGCCAGTAAGGGGTACAGGGACAACACCGGGGAGCTGTTTTTT. This codes for CASKGYRDNTGELFF.